This T cell receptor (beta chain) stems from a study of early T cells in non-severe SARS-CoV-2 infection. Regarding the study as a whole: Matching results from VDJdb favored anti-spike CD8 responses, leaving private and CD4 specificities undetected.

This clonotype was observed a few times. Its antigen is still unknown. V lost 6 bases and J 12 bases, leaving 16 bases between the germline ends. CDR3 length: 11 residues. The germline gives CDR1 SGHRS, CDR2 YFSETQ. Individual cDNA molecules each received unique molecular identifiers attached to them. TCRdb processed the 5' RACE reads anew with MiXCR; each CDR3 protein has one entry. The sample shows roughly 46,000 distinct CDR3 sequences, around 7% of them seen only once. The source material was whole blood. The sequence was collected from an adult who was a healthcare worker with PCR-confirmed SARS-CoV-2 infection or an uninfected control (not recorded which). V and J are TRBV5-1 and TRBJ2-7; D ambiguous. The CDR3 protein is CASNKLQSRYF. DNA for the CDR3: TGCGCCAGCAACAAGCTTCAGTCGCGGTACTTC.